A selection of T cell receptor beta chains follows, all from one sample in a study of T-cell memory formation after mild COVID-19. In TCRdb, the 5' RACE reads were re-called with MiXCR into one record per CDR3 protein. The table shows more than 120,000 distinct CDR3 sequences, with under 7% occurring only once. Sequencing was performed on PBMCs or a T cell subset sorted from them (not recorded which). These receptors came from an adult woman who had mild COVID-19 (a few samples of this study predate the infection). Cell type and time point are not known. Both conserved end residues are part of each CDR3. A D gene is named only where the DNA matches it firmly. Not every row has a clone size; where given, it reads once, few, many or a size class.

clone size	V gene	D gene	J gene	CDR3 DNA	CDR3 protein
many	TRBV7-9	TRBD1	TRBJ2-2	TGTGCCAGCAGCTCTCACAGGGGGCGAAACACCGGGGAGCTGTTTTTT	CASSSHRGRNTGELFF
NA	TRBV6-2/TRBV6-3	NA	TRBJ2-3	TGTGCCAGCAGTTACGCGCGGTTGGCAGATACGCAGTATTTT	CASSYARLADTQYF
many	TRBV2	NA	TRBJ2-7	TGTGCCAGCAAGGGACCTTGGCAAGGGGAGCAGTACTTC	CASKGPWQGEQYF
NA	TRBV2	NA	TRBJ2-5	TGTGCCAGCAAACTGCTAGAAGAGACCCAGTACTTC	CASKLLEETQYF
many	TRBV4-2	TRBD2	TRBJ2-2	TGTGCCAGCAGCCAAGGTGGGGGACTAGCAGACGAGCTGTTTTTT	CASSQGGGLADELFF
NA	TRBV7-2	NA	TRBJ2-4	TGTGCCAGCAGCTTAGGGAGTCTAGCCAAAAACATTCAGTACTTC	CASSLGSLAKNIQYF
few	TRBV24-1	NA	TRBJ1-1	TGTGCCACCAGTGAAACCCGGGACGGTGGGATAGCTTTCTTT	CATSETRDGGIAFF
few	TRBV27	TRBD1	TRBJ2-5	TGTGCCAGCAGAAAACACAGGGGCGGGCAAGAGACCCAGTACTTC	CASRKHRGGQETQYF
NA	TRBV6-2/TRBV6-3	NA	TRBJ1-2	TGTGCCAGCAGTAACGCAGGTCGCGGCTACACCTTC	CASSNAGRGYTF
few	TRBV20-1	TRBD1	TRBJ1-6	TGCAGTGCTAGAGATGACAGGGGCTCCTATAATTCACCCCTCCACTTT	CSARDDRGSYNSPLHF
NA	TRBV20-1	TRBD1	TRBJ1-2	TGCAGTGCAAAGGGACAGGACTATGGCTACACCTTC	CSAKGQDYGYTF
many	TRBV3-1	NA	TRBJ2-7	TGTGCCAGCAGCCTTTCGCACCAGCAGTACTTC	CASSLSHQQYF
few	TRBV12-3/TRBV12-4	TRBD1	TRBJ1-2	TGTGCCAGCAGATCCGGACAGGGCCCATATGGCTACACCTTC	CASRSGQGPYGYTF
few	TRBV5-1	NA	TRBJ2-1	TGCGCCAGCAGGCCATCAGTTGCCAGCTACAATGAGCAGTTCTTC	CASRPSVASYNEQFF
many	TRBV6-5	TRBD1	TRBJ1-2	TGTGCCAGCAGTTCGACAGGGGGCTACTATGGCTACACCTTC	CASSSTGGYYGYTF
NA	TRBV7-9	NA	TRBJ2-2	TGTGCCAGCAGCTTAGCAACCGCCGGGGAGCTGTTTTTT	CASSLATAGELFF
NA	TRBV2	NA	TRBJ2-3	TGTGCCAGCATGAGGGACAACACAGATACGCAGTATTTT	CASMRDNTDTQYF
NA	TRBV7-3	TRBD2	TRBJ2-5	TGTGCCAGCAGCTCGTCCGGGACTAGCTGGAAGACCCAGTACTTC	CASSSSGTSWKTQYF
many	TRBV12-3/TRBV12-4	TRBD1	TRBJ2-7	TGTGCCAGCAGTTTATTAGACAGGGGAATCCACGAGCAGTACTTC	CASSLLDRGIHEQYF
NA	TRBV20-1	NA	TRBJ1-6	TGCAGTGCTTGGGCCCGGGGCAATTCACCCCTCCACTTT	CSAWARGNSPLHF
few	TRBV6-2/TRBV6-3	TRBD2	TRBJ2-7	TGTGCCAGCAGACTAGCGGGAGGGATCTACGAGCAGTACTTC	CASRLAGGIYEQYF
NA	TRBV10-3	TRBD2	TRBJ2-3	TGTGCCATCAAACCCCTCCCCGGGACTAGCGGGGGCCCCACAGATACGCAGTATTTT	CAIKPLPGTSGGPTDTQYF
NA	TRBV3-1	NA	TRBJ2-7	TGTGCCAGCAGCCAAGATTTAAGGGACGGATCCTACGAGCAGTACTTC	CASSQDLRDGSYEQYF
many	TRBV7-2	NA	TRBJ2-5	TGTGCCAGCAGCTTAGACTGGCAACAAGAGACCCAGTACTTC	CASSLDWQQETQYF
few	TRBV30	NA	TRBJ1-6	TGTGCCTGGAGGGAGGCAGGGCTGAATAATTCACCCCTCCACTTT	CAWREAGLNNSPLHF
few	TRBV12-3/TRBV12-4	NA	TRBJ1-6	TGTGCCAGCAGTTTAGAGGGGAGTCGTAATTCACCCCTCCACTTT	CASSLEGSRNSPLHF
many	TRBV30	NA	TRBJ2-7	TGTGCCTGGTCCCTGGGGGTCCAGAGCTCCTACGAGCAGTACTTC	CAWSLGVQSSYEQYF
few	TRBV27	NA	TRBJ1-2	TGTGCCAGCCCTACACCTCAGGGGTCTGGCTACACCTTC	CASPTPQGSGYTF
few	TRBV25-1	NA	TRBJ2-1	TGTGCCAGCAGTGAATCCGGCGGCAATGAGCAGTTCTTC	CASSESGGNEQFF
few	TRBV6-4	TRBD2	TRBJ2-1	TGTGCCAGCAGCGGGACTAGCGGACCGTACAATGAGCAGTTCTTC	CASSGTSGPYNEQFF
NA	TRBV18	TRBD1	TRBJ2-2	TGTGCCAGCTCACCACGGACAGGGTTCACCGGGGAGCTGTTTTTT	CASSPRTGFTGELFF
many	TRBV9	TRBD2	TRBJ2-5	TGTGCCAGCAGCGCGGGACTAGCGGGCCGCATGGCAGAGACCCAGTACTTC	CASSAGLAGRMAETQYF